These 26 T cell receptor beta chains originate from one sample sequenced in a study of T cell responses to AZD1222 COVID-19 vaccine. Method: immunoSEQ multiplex PCR; TCRdb's copy keeps in-frame clones and lacks some. The sample includes 90,000 to 120,000 clones, roughly 90% of them seen just once. Sequencing used peripheral blood, obtained on day 0 of AZD1222 vaccination. The receptors derive from an adult in good health.

The chain carries TRBV2 and TRBJ2-1, with 12 bases fitting TRBD2. V trimming: 6 bases; J trimming: 5 bases; junction bases outside the gene matches: 8. Germline lookup yields CDR1 SNHLY and CDR2 FYNNEI. The CDR3 consists of 16 residues. In DNA form, the CDR3 reads TGTGCCAGCAGGTATTTGACTAGCGGGGGTAACAATGAGCAGTTCTTC. This gives the protein CASRYLTSGGNNEQFF. Complete variable domain (other parts from reference TRBV2 and TRBJ2-1): EPEVTQTPSHQVTQMGQEVILRCVPISNHLYFYWYRQILGQKVEFLVSFYNNEISEKSEIFDDQFSVERPDGSNFTLKIRSTKLEDSAMYFCASRYLTSGGNNEQFFGPGTRLTVL.

J is TRBJ2-3 and V is TRBV19, with D unresolved. Germline values: CDR1 LNHDA, CDR2 SQIVND (reference sequence). The germline V and J ends were trimmed by 5 bases and 5 bases, with 5 bases remaining between them. This CDR3 contains 11 residues. CDR3 coding DNA: TGTGCCAGTAGTCCCGGAGATACGCAGTATTTT. Protein sequence: CASSPGDTQYF.

Here the CDR3 reads CASSRQGGYGYTF. CDR3 nucleotide sequence: TGTGCCAGCAGTCGACAGGGGGGCTATGGCTACACCTTC. V is TRBV12-3 or TRBV12-4 and J is TRBJ1-2; TRBD1 matches 9 bases. After removal of 5 bases from V and 4 bases from J, the junction contained 2 bases not matched to a gene. CDR3 length: 13 residues.

A single count supports this clone. Given the absence of the conserved phenylalanine or tryptophan at the CDR3 end, a read error is likely. The chain links TRBV28 to TRBJ1-6; D is perhaps TRBD1 (6 bases). Trimming left V 5 bases short and J 0 bases short, with 17 bases between. Germline assignment: CDR1 MDHEN and CDR2 SYDVKM. CDR3 size: 18 residues. The CDR3 reads CASSPHTGYHSYNSPLHL. The CDR3, as DNA: TGTGCCAGCAGTCCTCATACAGGGTACCACTCCTATAATTCACCCCTCCACCTT.

This sequence joins TRBV18 and TRBJ1-1; TRBD1 agrees at 8 bases. The CDR3 is 14 amino acids. V shed 1 base and J 3 bases; nucleotides not matched to a gene: 1. Germline-derived CDR1 and CDR2 are KGHSH and LQKENI. This chain's CDR3 is CASSPLGQDTEAFF. The DNA for the CDR3 is TGTGCCAGCTCACCACTGGGACAGGACACTGAAGCTTTCTTT.

V and J are TRBV19 and TRBJ1-3; 8 bases fit TRBD1. The length of the CDR3 is 15 residues. Germline V CDR1 and CDR2: LNHDA, SQIVND (reference sequence). V lost 3 bases and J lost 7; bases outside the gene matches: 8. CDR3 DNA: TGTGCCAGTAGTATGTCCCGGGACAGGAAGAACACCATATATTTT. It specifies CASSMSRDRKNTIYF.

The chain uses TRBV18 and TRBJ2-1, with D possibly matching TRBD2 (6 bases). The CDR3 consists of 17 residues. Between the trimmed V and J ends, which lost 0 bases and 1 base, there was a span of 13 bases. Germline values: CDR1 KGHSH, CDR2 LQKENI. The CDR3 is CASSPPTGGVSYNEQFF. Written as DNA, the CDR3 is TGTGCCAGCTCACCACCCACTGGCGGGGTGTCCTACAATGAGCAGTTCTTC. The variable domain in full, with the rest retrieved from reference TRBV18 and TRBJ2-1, is NAGVMQNPRHLVRRRGQEARLRCSPMKGHSHVYWYRQLPEEGLKFMVYLQKENIIDESGMPKERFSAEFPKEGPSILRIQQVVRGDSAAYFCASSPPTGGVSYNEQFFGPGTRLTVL.

This clone was recorded once. The chain joins TRBV6-1 to TRBJ1-6, with 9 bases fitting TRBD1. The CDR3 contains 15 residues. Per germline, CDR1 MNHNS and CDR2 SASEGT. Trimming removed 2 bases from V and 7 bases from J; junction bases left unmatched: 3. CDR3 DNA: TGTGCCAGCAGTGAATCCGGGACAGGGAATTCACCCCTCCACTTT. It is translated as CASSESGTGNSPLHF.

This clone was found once. The chain couples TRBV6-2 or TRBV6-3 to TRBJ2-3; the D gene is possibly TRBD2 (7 bases). V was cut by 5 bases and J by 2 bases, with 23 bases left in between. CDR1 MNHEY and CDR2 SVGEGT come from the germline V gene. The CDR3 has 18 amino acids. The CDR3 loop is CASSKHLGAGAPTDTQYF. Written as DNA, the CDR3 is TGTGCCAGCAGTAAACACCTAGGGGCGGGGGCCCCCACAGATACGCAGTATTTT.

The chain couples TRBV6-5 to TRBJ2-1, with TRBD1 matching 9 bases. CDR1 is MNHEY and CDR2 is SVGAGI in the germline V gene. V lost 5 bases and J lost 8; bases outside the gene matches: 7. The CDR3 is 14 amino acids. The CDR3 region is CASSQRTGGDEQFF. The CDR3 DNA sequence: TGTGCCAGCAGTCAGCGCACAGGGGGCGATGAGCAGTTCTTC.

The chain carries TRBV7-8 and TRBJ1-6, with D tentatively TRBD1 (5 bases). Germline loops: CDR1 SGHVS, CDR2 FQNEAQ. This CDR3 spans 14 amino acids. Trimming pared 2 bases from V and 9 bases from J, leaving 11 bases between. Here the CDR3 DNA reads TGTGCCAGCAGCTTAAGTCAGGGAAGTTCACCCCTCCACTTT. As protein: CASSLSQGSSPLHF.

The chain's CDR3 is CASSQGNPSTDTQYF. The CDR3 coding sequence is TGTGCCAGCAGCCAAGGGAACCCGAGCACAGATACGCAGTATTTT. This chain joins TRBV16 and TRBJ2-3; D unclear. In germline, CDR1 is KGHSY, CDR2 FQNENV. Trimming shortened V by 2 bases and J by 0 bases, and 9 bases separated the two germline ends. This CDR3 spans 15 amino acids.

The J gene is TRBJ1-4, the V gene TRBV6-2 or TRBV6-3; D is uncertain. Germline values: CDR1 MNHEY, CDR2 SVGEGT. V dropped 7 bases and J dropped 5 bases, with 17 bases sitting between them. The CDR3 has 15 amino acids. The CDR3 DNA follows: TGTGCCAGCACCTACTCAGAGGGTACGAATGAAAAACTGTTTTTT. Translation gives CASTYSEGTNEKLFF.

V and J are TRBV6-5 and TRBJ1-1; the match to TRBD1 covers 7 bases. The junction had 7 bases not matched to a gene; V was cut back by 5 bases and J by 1 base. This CDR3 is built from 15 residues. Germline-derived CDR1 and CDR2 are MNHEY and SVGAGI. CDR3 residues: CASSPGGTANTEAFF. The CDR3 nucleotides read TGTGCCAGCAGTCCGGGGGGGACAGCGAACACTGAAGCTTTCTTT.

The gene calls are TRBV15 and TRBJ2-5, with 8 positions matching TRBD2. The CDR3 runs 19 residues. Losses at the gene ends were 0 bases for V and 0 bases for J; bases not matched to a gene: 12. CDR1 and CDR2 (germline): LNHNV, YYDKDF (reference sequence). The CDR3 spells CATSRDGTSQWGDQETQYF. For the CDR3, the DNA is TGTGCCACCAGCAGAGACGGGACTAGTCAGTGGGGCGACCAAGAGACCCAGTACTTC.

The chain joins TRBV2 to TRBJ2-3, with D unclear. V was cut by 7 bases and J by 4 bases, with 9 bases left in between. Germline V gives CDR1 SNHLY, CDR2 FYNNEI. CDR3 length: 12 amino acids. The CDR3 loop is CASKVDSDTQYF. As DNA, the CDR3 is TGTGCCAGCAAGGTTGACTCAGATACGCAGTATTTT.

This clone was counted a few times. V gene TRBV6-1 combines with J gene TRBJ1-1; 9 bases fit TRBD1. The CDR3 extends over 15 amino acids. Germline V gives CDR1 MNHNS, CDR2 SASEGT. V was pared by 3 bases and J by 4 bases, with 6 bases of the junction left unmatched. In nucleotides, the CDR3 is TGTGCCAGCAGTGATATAGACAGGGGGACCACTGAAGCTTTCTTT. It translates to CASSDIDRGTTEAFF.

This clone was detected only a few times. The chain carries TRBV7-8 and TRBJ2-3; D not certain. The length of the CDR3 is 15 residues. V lost 2 bases, J lost 2 bases, and 11 bases lay in between. The germline CDR1 and CDR2 sequences are SGHVS and FQNEAQ. The CDR3 DNA sequence: TGTGCCAGCAGCTTACAGTCTCCATCCACAGATACGCAGTATTTT. It translates to CASSLQSPSTDTQYF.

This clone was observed a handful of times. The chain is built from TRBV19 and TRBJ1-2; D remains unclear. CDR1 and CDR2 from the germline V gene are LNHDA and SQIVND (reference sequence). The CDR3 is made up of 12 amino acids. Deletions cut 3 bases from V and 8 bases from J, with 10 bases between. CDR3: CASSMVEGGYTF. The DNA for the CDR3 is TGTGCCAGTAGTATGGTGGAGGGCGGCTACACCTTC.

CDR3 DNA: TGTGCCAGTAGGTCGACAGGGCCCGGGGAGACCCAGTACTTC. Translated: CASRSTGPGETQYF. V gene TRBV19 combines with J gene TRBJ2-5; 7 nucleotides line up with TRBD1. CDR1 is LNHDA and CDR2 is SQIVND in the germline V gene (reference sequence). This CDR3 spans 14 amino acids. Trimming at V came to 6 bases and at J to 5 bases, leaving 9 bases not matched to a gene.

CDR3 sequence (DNA): TGTGCCAGCAGCTCAGGACTCAGCGGGGGGATTCGCGGTGAGCAGTTCTTC. Its translation is CASSSGLSGGIRGEQFF. The chain combines TRBV14 with TRBJ2-1; 9 nucleotides line up with TRBD2. The germline CDR1 and CDR2 sequences are SGHDN and FVKESK. The V gene end was trimmed by 5 bases and the J gene end by 9 bases; junction bases not matched to a gene: 17. This CDR3 has 17 amino acids.

The chain uses TRBV27 and TRBJ1-1, with a tentative D call TRBD1 (5 bases). This CDR3 spans 15 amino acids. Germline assignment: CDR1 MNHEY and CDR2 SMNVEV (reference sequence). V was trimmed by 2 bases and J by 2 bases, leaving 12 bases between them. CDR3 region: CASSLTPGRNTEAFF. The CDR3 coding sequence is TGTGCCAGCAGTTTAACCCCAGGGAGAAACACTGAAGCTTTCTTT.

The V gene is TRBV27, the J gene TRBJ2-1; D is unresolved. The CDR3 runs 15 residues. Germline CDR1 and CDR2: MNHEY and SMNVEV (reference sequence). Trimming stripped 0 bases from V and 4 bases from J, with 10 bases between. CDR3 loop: CASSLSYVGYNEQFF. CDR3 DNA sequence: TGTGCCAGCAGTTTATCGTATGTAGGTTACAATGAGCAGTTCTTC.

The V call is TRBV6-5, the J call TRBJ1-3, with TRBD1 as a possible D gene (5 bases). The length of the CDR3 is 16 residues. Trimming removed 2 bases at V and 2 bases at J, with 13 bases between. CDR1 is MNHEY, CDR2 SVGAGI, per germline. The CDR3 loop is CASSYDQGLAGNTIYF. DNA of the CDR3: TGTGCCAGCAGTTACGACCAGGGACTCGCTGGAAACACCATATATTTT.

This chain joins TRBV7-2 and TRBJ1-6; D is possibly TRBD1 (5 bases). Germline values: CDR1 SGHTA, CDR2 FQGNSA. The V end lost 1 base, the J end lost 6 bases, and 22 bases lay between the germline ends. This CDR3 region has 19 residues. CDR3 DNA sequence: TGTGCCAGCAGCTTAGAGGGGACGGTACCTACTTACGGTAATTCACCCCTCCACTTT. Translation gives CASSLEGTVPTYGNSPLHF.

This chain uses TRBV7-9 with TRBJ1-4; the D gene is possibly TRBD1 (6 bases). V was trimmed by 8 bases and J by 3 bases, leaving 10 bases between them. CDR3 size: 13 residues. Germline CDR1 reads SEHNR; CDR2 reads FQNEAQ (reference sequence). The CDR3 DNA is TGTGCCAGCTGCGGGGGCCCTAATGAAAAACTGTTTTTT. Amino acids: CASCGGPNEKLFF.